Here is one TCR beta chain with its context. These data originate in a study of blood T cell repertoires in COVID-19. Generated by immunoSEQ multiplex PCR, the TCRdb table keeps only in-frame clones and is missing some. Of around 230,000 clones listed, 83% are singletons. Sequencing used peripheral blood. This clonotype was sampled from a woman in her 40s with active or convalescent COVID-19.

Written as DNA, the CDR3 is TGTGCCAGTAGAAGATTAAGAGGGACAGGGGAGGGTCAGCCCCAGCATTTT. It is translated as CASRRLRGTGEGQPQHF. The rearrangement links TRBV19 to TRBJ1-5; TRBD1 aligns across 10 bases. Germline V lookup: CDR1 LNHDA, CDR2 SQIVND (reference sequence). Losses at the gene ends were 6 bases for V and 6 bases for J; bases not matched to a gene: 14. The CDR3 is 17 residues long.